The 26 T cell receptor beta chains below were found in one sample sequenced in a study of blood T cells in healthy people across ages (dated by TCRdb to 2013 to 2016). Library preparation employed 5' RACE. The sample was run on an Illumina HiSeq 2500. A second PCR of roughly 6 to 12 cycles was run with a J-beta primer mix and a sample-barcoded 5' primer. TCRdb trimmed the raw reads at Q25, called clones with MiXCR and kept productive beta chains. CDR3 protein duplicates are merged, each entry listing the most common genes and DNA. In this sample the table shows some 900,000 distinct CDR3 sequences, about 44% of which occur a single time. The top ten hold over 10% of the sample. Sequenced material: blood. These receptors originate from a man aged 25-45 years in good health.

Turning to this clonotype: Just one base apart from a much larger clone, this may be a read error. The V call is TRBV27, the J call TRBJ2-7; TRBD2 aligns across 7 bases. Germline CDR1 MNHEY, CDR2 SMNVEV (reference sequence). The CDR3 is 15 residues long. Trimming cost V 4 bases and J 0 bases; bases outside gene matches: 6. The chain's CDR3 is CASSWEGPLSYEQYF. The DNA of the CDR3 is TGTGCCAGCAGTTGGGAGGGCCCTCTCTCCTACGAGCAGTACTTC.

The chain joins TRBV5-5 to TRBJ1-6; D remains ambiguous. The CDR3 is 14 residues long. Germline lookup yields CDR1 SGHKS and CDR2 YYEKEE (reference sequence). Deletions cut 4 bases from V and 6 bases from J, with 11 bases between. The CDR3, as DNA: TGTGCCAGCAGCCGTGCGGCCGGTAATTCACCCCTCCACTTT. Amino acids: CASSRAAGNSPLHF.

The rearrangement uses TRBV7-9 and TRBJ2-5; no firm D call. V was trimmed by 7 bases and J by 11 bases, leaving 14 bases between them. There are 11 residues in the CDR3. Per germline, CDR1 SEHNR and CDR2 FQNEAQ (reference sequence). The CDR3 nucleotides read TGTGCCAGCAATCGAGACTTTGAGCAGTACTTC. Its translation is CASNRDFEQYF.

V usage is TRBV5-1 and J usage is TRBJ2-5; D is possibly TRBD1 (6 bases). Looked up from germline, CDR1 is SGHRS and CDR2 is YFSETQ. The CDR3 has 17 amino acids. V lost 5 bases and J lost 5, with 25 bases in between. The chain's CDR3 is CASRETTGPFGWETQYF. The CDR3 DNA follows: TGCGCCAGCAGGGAGACGACAGGCCCGTTTGGTTGGGAGACCCAGTACTTC.

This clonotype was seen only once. The DNA for the CDR3 is TGTGCCAGCAGTCTAACAGGGCCGGGCACTGAAGCTTTCTTT. Translated, it gives CASSLTGPGTEAFF. The chain recombines TRBV7-3 with TRBJ1-1, with D perhaps TRBD1 (6 bases). The CDR3 is 14 residues long. V was trimmed by 6 bases and J by 4 bases, leaving 15 bases between them. Germline assignment: CDR1 SGHTA and CDR2 FQGTGA.

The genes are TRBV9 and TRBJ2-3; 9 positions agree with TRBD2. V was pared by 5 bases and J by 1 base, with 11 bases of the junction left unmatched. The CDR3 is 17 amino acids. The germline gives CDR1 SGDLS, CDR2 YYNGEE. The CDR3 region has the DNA TGTGCCAGCAGTTGGGGAAGCGGGGGGAGCGGCACAGATACGCAGTATTTT. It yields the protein CASSWGSGGSGTDTQYF.

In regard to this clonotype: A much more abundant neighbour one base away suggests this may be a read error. CDR3 sequence reads: CASSQEDGYTEAFF. CDR3 nucleotides: TGTGCCAGCAGCCAAGAGGACGGCTACACTGAAGCTTTCTTT. This chain joins TRBV4-2 and TRBJ1-1, with D hard to call. CDR1 is LGHNA and CDR2 is YNFKEQ in the germline V gene. V lost 0 bases to trimming and J lost 3 bases, with 8 bases between them. The CDR3 loop spans 14 amino acids.

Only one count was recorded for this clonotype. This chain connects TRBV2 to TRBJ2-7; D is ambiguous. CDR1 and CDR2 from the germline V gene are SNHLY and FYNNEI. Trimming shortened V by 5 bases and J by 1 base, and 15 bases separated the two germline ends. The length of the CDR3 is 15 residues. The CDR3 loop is CASSPEASLSYEQYF. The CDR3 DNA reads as TGTGCCAGCAGTCCAGAGGCTAGTTTGTCCTACGAGCAGTACTTC.

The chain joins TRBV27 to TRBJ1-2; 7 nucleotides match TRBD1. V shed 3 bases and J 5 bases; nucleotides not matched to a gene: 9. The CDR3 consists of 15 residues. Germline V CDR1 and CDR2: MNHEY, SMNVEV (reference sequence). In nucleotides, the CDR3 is TGTGCCAGCAGTTTGTTGGCGGGACAGAAGTATGGCTACACCTTC. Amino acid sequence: CASSLLAGQKYGYTF.

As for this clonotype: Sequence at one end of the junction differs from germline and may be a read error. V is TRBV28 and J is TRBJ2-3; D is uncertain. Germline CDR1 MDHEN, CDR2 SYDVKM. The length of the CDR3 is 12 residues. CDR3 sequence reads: CVSATGTDTQYF. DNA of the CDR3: TGTGTCAGCGCGACGGGCACAGATACGCAGTATTTT.

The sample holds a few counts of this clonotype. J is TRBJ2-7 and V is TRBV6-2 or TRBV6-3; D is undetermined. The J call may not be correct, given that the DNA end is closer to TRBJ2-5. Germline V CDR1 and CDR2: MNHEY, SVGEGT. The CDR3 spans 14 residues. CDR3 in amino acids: CASRTQGMMETQYF. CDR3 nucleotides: TGTGCCAGCAGGACACAAGGGATGATGGAGACCCAGTACTTC.

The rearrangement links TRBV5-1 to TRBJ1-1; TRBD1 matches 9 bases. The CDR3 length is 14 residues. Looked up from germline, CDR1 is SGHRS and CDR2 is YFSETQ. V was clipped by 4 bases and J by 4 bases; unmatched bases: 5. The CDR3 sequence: CASSQTGGSTEAFF. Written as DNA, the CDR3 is TGCGCCAGCAGCCAGACAGGGGGGAGCACTGAAGCTTTCTTT.

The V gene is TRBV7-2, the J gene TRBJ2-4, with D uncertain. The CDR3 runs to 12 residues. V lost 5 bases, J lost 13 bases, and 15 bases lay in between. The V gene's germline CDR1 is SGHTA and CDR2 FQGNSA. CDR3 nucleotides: TGTGCCAGCAGCGCGGATACCCCAGAGCAGTACTTC. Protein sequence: CASSADTPEQYF.

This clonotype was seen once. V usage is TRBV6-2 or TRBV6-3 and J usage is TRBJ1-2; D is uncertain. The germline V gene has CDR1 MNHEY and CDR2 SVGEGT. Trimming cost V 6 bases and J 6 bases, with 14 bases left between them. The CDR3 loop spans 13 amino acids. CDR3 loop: CASRTGLNDGYTF. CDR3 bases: TGTGCCAGCAGGACGGGTCTCAATGATGGCTACACCTTC.

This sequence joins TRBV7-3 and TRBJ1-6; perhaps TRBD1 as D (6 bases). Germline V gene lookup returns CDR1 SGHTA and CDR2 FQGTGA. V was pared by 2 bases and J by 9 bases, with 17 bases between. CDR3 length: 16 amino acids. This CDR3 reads CASSLGPGTTASPLHF. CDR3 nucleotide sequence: TGTGCCAGCAGCTTAGGTCCGGGGACAACCGCTTCACCCCTCCACTTT.

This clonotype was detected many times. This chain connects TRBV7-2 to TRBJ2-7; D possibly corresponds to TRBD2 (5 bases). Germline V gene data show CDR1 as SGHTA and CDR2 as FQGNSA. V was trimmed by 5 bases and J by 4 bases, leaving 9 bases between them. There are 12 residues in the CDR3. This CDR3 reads CASSPGLYEQYF. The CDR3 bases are TGTGCCAGCAGCCCCGGACTGTACGAGCAGTACTTC.

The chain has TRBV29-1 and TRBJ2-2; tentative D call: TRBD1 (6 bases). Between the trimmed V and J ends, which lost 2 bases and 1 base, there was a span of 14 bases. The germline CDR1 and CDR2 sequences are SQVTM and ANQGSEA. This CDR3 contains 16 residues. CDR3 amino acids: CSVESPGDGNTGELFF. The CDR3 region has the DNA TGCAGCGTTGAATCCCCAGGGGATGGGAACACCGGGGAGCTGTTTTTT.

CDR3 DNA: TGCGCCAGCAGCCCCGCTAGCGGGGGGGCCAAAGATACGCAGTATTTT. Translated: CASSPASGGAKDTQYF. The V call is TRBV5-1, the J call TRBJ2-3; 12 positions agree with TRBD2. In germline, CDR1 is SGHRS, CDR2 YFSETQ. J gave up 5 bases and V 4 bases, and 8 bases lay outside the gene matches. This CDR3 region has 16 residues.

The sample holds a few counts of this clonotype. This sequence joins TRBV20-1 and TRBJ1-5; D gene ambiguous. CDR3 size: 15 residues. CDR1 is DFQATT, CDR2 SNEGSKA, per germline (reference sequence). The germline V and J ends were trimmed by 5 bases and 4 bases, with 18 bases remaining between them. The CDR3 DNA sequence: TGCAGTGCTGTACCAGGACGGTTTCGGAATCAGCCCCAGCATTTT. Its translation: CSAVPGRFRNQPQHF.

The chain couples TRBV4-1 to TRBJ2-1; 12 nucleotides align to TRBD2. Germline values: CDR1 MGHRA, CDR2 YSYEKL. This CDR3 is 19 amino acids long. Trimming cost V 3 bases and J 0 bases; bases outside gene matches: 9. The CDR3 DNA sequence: TGCGCCAGCAGCCAGGCCGGGACTAGCGGGCCGAGCTCCTACAATGAGCAGTTCTTC. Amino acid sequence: CASSQAGTSGPSSYNEQFF.

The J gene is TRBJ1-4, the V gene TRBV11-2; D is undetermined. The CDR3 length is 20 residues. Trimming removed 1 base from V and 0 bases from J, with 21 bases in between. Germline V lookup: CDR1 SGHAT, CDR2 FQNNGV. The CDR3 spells CASSLGGRAEPGATNEKLFF. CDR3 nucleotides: TGTGCCAGCAGCTTAGGGGGTCGGGCAGAGCCGGGAGCAACTAATGAAAAACTGTTTTTT.

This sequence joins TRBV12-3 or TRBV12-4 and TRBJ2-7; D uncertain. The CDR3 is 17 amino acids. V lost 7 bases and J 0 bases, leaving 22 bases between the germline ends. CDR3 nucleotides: TGTGCCAGCAATTCTTATCAACGGGCCAAGAGCTCCTACGAGCAGTACTTC. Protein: CASNSYQRAKSSYEQYF.

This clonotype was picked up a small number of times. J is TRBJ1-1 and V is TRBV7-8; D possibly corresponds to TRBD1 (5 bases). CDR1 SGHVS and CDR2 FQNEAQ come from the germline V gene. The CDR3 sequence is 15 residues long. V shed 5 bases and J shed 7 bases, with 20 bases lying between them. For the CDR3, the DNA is TGTGCCAGCAGCCAGCGAACGGCTTTCGGGGGTGAAGCTTTCTTT. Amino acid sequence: CASSQRTAFGGEAFF.

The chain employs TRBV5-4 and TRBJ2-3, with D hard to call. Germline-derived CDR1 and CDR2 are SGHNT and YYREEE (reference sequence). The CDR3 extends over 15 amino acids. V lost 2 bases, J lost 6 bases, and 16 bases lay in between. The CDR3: CASSLSGPVGDTQYF. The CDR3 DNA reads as TGTGCCAGCAGCTTATCCGGACCCGTGGGGGATACGCAGTATTTT.

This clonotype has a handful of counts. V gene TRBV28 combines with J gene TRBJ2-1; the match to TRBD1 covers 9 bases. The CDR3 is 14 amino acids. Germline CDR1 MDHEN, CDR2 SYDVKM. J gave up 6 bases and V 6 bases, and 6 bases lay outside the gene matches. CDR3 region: CASRWTGEVNEQFF. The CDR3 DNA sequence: TGTGCCAGCAGGTGGACAGGGGAGGTCAATGAGCAGTTCTTC. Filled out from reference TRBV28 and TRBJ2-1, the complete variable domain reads DVKVTQSSRYLVKRTGEKVFLECVQDMDHENMFWYRQDPGLGLRLIYFSYDVKMKEKGDIPEGYSVSREKKERFSLILESASTNQTSMYLCASRWTGEVNEQFFGPGTRLTVL.

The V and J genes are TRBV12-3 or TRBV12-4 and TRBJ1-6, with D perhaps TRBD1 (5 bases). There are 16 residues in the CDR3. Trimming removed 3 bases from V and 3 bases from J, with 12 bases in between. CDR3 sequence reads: CASSFRDPDYNSPLHF. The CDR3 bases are TGTGCCAGCAGTTTCCGGGACCCCGACTATAATTCACCCCTCCACTTT.